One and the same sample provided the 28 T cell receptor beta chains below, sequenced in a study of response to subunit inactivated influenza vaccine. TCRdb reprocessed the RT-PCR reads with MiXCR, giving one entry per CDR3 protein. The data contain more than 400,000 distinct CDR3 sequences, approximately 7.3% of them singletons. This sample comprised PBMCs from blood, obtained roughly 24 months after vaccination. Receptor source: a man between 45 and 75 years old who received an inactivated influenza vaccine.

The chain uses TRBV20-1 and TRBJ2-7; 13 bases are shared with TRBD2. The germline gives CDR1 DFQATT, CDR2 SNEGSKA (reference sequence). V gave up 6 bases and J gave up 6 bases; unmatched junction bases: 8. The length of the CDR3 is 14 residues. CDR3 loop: CSAVGLAGVGEQYF. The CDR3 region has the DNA TGCAGTGCGGTCGGACTAGCGGGGGTCGGCGAGCAGTACTTC.

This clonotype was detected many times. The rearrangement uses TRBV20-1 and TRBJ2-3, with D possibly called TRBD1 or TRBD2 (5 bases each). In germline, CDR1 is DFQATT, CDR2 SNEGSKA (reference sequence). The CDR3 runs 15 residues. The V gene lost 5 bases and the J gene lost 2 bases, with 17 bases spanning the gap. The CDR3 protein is CSAYPGKGTTDTQYF. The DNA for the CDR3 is TGCAGTGCTTACCCAGGGAAGGGGACCACAGATACGCAGTATTTT.

CDR3 sequence (DNA): TGCGGAGGCGGACAGGGAGTTAGCGAGCAGTTCTTC. Translation gives CGGGQGVSEQFF. The chain links TRBV20-1 to TRBJ2-1, with TRBD1 matching 8 bases. There are 12 residues in the CDR3. Germline CDR1 is DFQATT and CDR2 is SNEGSKA (reference sequence).

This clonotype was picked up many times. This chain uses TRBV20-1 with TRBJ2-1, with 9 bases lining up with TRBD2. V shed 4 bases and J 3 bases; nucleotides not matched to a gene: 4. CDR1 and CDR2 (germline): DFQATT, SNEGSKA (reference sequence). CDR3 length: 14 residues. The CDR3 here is CSATSGVFYNEQFF. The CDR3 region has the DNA TGCAGTGCTACTAGCGGGGTATTCTACAATGAGCAGTTCTTC.

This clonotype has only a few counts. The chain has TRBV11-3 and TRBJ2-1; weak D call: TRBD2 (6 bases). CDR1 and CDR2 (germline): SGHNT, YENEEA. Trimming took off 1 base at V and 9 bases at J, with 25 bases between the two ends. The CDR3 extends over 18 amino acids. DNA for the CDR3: TGTGCCAGCAGCTTAGGTTATCGATTAGCGGCCCATAGGGGTGAGCAGTTCTTC. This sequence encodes CASSLGYRLAAHRGEQFF.

Written as DNA, the CDR3 is TGTGCCAGCAGCTACTACACTAGCGGGAGTAACACCGGGGAGCTGTTTTTT. It encodes CASSYYTSGSNTGELFF. The chain links TRBV3-1 to TRBJ2-2; TRBD2 matches 11 bases. Germline CDR1 reads LGHDT; CDR2 reads YNNKEL (reference sequence). After removal of 5 bases from V and 2 bases from J, the junction contained 7 bases not matched to a gene. The CDR3 loop spans 17 amino acids. The complete variable domain, with remaining parts taken from reference TRBV3-1 and TRBJ2-2, reads DTAVSQTPKYLVTQMGNDKSIKCEQNLGHDTMYWYKQDSKKFLKIMFSYNNKELIINETVPNRFSPKSPDKAHLNLHINSLELGDSAVYFCASSYYTSGSNTGELFFGEGSRLTVL.

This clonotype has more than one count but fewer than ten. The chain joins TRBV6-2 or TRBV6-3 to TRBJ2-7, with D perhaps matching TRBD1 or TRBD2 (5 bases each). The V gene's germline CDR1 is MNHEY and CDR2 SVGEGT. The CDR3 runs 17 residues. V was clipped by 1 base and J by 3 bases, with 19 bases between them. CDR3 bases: TGTGCCAGCAGTTACTACACCGGGACCCCAAGGTACTACGAGCAGTACTTC. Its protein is CASSYYTGTPRYYEQYF.

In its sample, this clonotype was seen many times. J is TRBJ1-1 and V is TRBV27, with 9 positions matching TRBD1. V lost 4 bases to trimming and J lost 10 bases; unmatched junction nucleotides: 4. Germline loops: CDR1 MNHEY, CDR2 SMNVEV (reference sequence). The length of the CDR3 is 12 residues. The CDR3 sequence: CASSWGQGRAFF. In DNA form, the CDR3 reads TGTGCCAGCAGTTGGGGACAGGGACGAGCTTTCTTT.

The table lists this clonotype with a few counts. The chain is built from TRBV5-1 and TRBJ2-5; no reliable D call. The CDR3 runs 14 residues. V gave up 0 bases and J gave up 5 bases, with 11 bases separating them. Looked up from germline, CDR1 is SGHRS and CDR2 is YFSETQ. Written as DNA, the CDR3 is TGCGCCAGCAGCTTGGCCGGTTTGGGCGAGACCCAGTACTTC. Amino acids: CASSLAGLGETQYF. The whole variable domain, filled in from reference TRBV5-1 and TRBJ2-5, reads KAGVTQTPRYLIKTRGQQVTLSCSPISGHRSVSWYQQTPGQGLQFLFEYFSETQRNKGNFPGRFSGRQFSNSRSEMNVSTLELGDSALYLCASSLAGLGETQYFGPGTRLLVL.

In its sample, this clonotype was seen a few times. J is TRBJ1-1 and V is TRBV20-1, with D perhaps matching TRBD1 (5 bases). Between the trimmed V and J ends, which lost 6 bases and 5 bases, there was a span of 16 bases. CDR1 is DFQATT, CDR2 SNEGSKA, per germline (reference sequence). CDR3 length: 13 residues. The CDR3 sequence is CSAPMGGLTEAFF. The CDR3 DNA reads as TGCAGTGCCCCAATGGGGGGTTTGACTGAAGCTTTCTTT.

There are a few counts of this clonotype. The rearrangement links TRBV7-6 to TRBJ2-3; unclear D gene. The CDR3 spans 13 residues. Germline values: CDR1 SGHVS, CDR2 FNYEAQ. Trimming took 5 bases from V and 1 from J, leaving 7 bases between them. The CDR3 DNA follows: TGTGCCAGCAGCCGCTCGGGCACAGATACGCAGTATTTT. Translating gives CASSRSGTDTQYF.

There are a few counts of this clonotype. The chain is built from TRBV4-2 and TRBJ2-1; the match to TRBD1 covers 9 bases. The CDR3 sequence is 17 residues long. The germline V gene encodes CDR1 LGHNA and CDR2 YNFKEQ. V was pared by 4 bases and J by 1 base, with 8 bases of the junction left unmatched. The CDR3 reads CASSRGTGTGSYNEQFF. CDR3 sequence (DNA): TGTGCCAGCAGCCGCGGGACAGGGACCGGTTCCTACAATGAGCAGTTCTTC.

The CDR3: CASSSRLDRPRNIQYF. The CDR3 nucleotides read TGTGCCAGCAGCTCCAGACTAGACCGACCCAGAAACATTCAGTACTTC. The chain uses TRBV6-1 and TRBJ2-4; possibly TRBD2 for D (6 bases). Trimming stripped 6 bases from V and 6 bases from J, with 21 bases between. The CDR3 contains 16 residues. Germline V gives CDR1 MNHNS, CDR2 SASEGT.

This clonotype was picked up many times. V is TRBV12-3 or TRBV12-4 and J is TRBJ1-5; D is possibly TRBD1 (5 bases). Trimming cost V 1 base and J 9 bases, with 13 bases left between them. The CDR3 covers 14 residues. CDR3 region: CASSLGGGGGPQHF. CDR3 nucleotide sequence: TGTGCCAGCAGTTTAGGCGGCGGGGGGGGGCCCCAGCATTTT.

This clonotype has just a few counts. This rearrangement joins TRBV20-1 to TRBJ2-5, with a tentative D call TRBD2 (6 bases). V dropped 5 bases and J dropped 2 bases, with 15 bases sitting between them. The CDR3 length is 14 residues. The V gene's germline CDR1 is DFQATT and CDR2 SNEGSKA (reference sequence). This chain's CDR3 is CSARPGLPQETQYF. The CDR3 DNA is TGCAGTGCTCGCCCGGGACTGCCTCAAGAGACCCAGTACTTC.

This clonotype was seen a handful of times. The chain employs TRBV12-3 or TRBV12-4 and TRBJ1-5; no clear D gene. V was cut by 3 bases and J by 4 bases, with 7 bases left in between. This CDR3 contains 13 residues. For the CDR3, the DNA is TGTGCCAGCAGTTTCCTTGGGAATCAGCCCCAGCATTTT. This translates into CASSFLGNQPQHF.

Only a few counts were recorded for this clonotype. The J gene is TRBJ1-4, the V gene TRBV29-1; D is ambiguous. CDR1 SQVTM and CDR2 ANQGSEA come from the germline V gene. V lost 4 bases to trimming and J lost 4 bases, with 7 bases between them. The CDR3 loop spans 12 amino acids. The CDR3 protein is CSVGSYNEKLFF. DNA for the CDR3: TGCAGCGTTGGGTCTTATAATGAAAAACTGTTTTTT.

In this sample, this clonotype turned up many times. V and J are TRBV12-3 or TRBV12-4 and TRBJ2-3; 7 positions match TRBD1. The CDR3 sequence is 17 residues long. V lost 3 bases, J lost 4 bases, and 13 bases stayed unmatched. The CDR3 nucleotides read TGTGCCAGCAGTTTTTTTGTTCGGACAGGCAATTCAGATACGCAGTATTTT. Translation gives CASSFFVRTGNSDTQYF.

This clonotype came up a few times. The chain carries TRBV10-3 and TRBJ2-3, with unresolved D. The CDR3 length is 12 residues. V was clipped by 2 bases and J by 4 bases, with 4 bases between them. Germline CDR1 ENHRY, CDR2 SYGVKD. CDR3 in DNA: TGTGCCATCAGTGAGGGGTCAGATACGCAGTATTTT. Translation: CAISEGSDTQYF.

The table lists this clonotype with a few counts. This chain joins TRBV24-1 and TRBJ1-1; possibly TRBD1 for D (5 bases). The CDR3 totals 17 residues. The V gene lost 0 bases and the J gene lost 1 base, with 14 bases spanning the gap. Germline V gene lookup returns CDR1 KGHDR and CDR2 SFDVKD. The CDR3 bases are TGTGCCACCAGTGATTTGTGTCAGGGAAGGGAGAACACTGAAGCTTTCTTT. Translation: CATSDLCQGRENTEAFF.

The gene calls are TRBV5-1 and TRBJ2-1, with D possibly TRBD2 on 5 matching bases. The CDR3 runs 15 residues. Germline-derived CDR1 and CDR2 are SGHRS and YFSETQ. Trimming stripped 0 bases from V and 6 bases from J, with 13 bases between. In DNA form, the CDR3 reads TGCGCCAGCAGCTTGGATCCGGGAAGTTCCAATGAGCAGTTCTTC. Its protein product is CASSLDPGSSNEQFF. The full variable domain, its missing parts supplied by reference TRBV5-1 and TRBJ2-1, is KAGVTQTPRYLIKTRGQQVTLSCSPISGHRSVSWYQQTPGQGLQFLFEYFSETQRNKGNFPGRFSGRQFSNSRSEMNVSTLELGDSALYLCASSLDPGSSNEQFFGPGTRLTVL.

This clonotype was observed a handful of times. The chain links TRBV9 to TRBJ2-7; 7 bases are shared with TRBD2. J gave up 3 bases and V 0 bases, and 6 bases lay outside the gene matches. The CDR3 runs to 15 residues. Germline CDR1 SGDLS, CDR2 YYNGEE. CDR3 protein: CASSVGLADRYEQYF. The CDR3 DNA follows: TGTGCCAGCAGCGTAGGACTAGCAGACCGCTACGAGCAGTACTTC.

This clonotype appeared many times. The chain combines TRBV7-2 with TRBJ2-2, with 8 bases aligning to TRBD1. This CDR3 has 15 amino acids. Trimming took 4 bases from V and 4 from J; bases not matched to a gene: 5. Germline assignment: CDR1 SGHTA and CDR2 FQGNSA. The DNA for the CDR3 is TGTGCCAGCAGCTCAGGACAGGGTTTCACCGGGGAGCTGTTTTTT. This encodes CASSSGQGFTGELFF.

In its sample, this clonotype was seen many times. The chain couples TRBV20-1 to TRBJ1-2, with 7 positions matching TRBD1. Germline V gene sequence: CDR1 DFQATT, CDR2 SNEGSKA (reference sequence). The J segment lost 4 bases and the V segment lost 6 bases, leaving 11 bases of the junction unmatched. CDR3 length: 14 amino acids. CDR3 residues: CSALLRDSLYGYTF. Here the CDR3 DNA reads TGCAGTGCCCTACTCCGGGACAGCCTCTATGGCTACACCTTC.

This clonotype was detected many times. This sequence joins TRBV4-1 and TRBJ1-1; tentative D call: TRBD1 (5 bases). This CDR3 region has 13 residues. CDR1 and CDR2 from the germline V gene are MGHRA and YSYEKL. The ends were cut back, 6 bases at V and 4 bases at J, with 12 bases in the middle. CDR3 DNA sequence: TGCGCCAGCAGTCCAGGGTTGGGCACTGAAGCTTTCTTT. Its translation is CASSPGLGTEAFF.

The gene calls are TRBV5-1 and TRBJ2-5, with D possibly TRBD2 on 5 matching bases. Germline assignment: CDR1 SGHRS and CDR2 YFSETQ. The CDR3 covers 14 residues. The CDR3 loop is CARSLAGIYETQYF. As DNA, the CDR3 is TGCGCACGCAGCTTAGCCGGGATTTATGAGACCCAGTACTTC.

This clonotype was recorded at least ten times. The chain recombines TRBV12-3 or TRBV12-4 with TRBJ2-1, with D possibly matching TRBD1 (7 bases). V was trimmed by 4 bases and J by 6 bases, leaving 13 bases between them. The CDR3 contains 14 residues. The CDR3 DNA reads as TGTGCCAGCAGTTCCCAGGGGGGACTCAATGAGCAGTTCTTC. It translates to CASSSQGGLNEQFF.

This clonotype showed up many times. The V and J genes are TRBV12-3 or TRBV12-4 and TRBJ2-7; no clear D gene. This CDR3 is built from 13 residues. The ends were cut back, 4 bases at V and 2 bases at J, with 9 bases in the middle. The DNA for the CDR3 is TGTGCCAGCAGTTCCACCCCGACCTACGAGCAGTACTTC. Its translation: CASSSTPTYEQYF.